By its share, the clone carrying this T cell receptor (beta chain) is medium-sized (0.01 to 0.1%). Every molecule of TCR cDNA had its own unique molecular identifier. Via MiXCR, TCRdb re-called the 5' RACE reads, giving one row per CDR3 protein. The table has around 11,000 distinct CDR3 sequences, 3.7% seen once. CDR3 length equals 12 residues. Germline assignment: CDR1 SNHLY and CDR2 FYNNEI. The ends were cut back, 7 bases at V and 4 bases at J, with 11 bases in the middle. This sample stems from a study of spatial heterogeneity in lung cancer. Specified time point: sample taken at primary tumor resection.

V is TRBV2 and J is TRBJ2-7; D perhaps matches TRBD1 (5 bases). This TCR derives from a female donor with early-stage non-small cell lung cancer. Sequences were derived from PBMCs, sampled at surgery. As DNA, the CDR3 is TGTGCCAGCAAGGGGCTCGGGTACGAGCAGTACTTC. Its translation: CASKGLGYEQYF.